These 17 T cell receptor beta chains came from one sample sequenced in a study of blood T cell repertoires in COVID-19. Using immunoSEQ multiplex PCR, the repertoire was profiled, and TCRdb retains in-frame clones only, with some absent. This sample yields about 180,000 clones, of which 65% to 85% are seen a single time; 2.9% belongs to the top ten. The specimen sequenced was peripheral blood. The receptors stem from an older woman with acute or convalescent COVID-19.

The rearrangement uses TRBV4-1 and TRBJ2-3; 9 bases agree with TRBD2. V gave up 4 bases and J gave up 4 bases; unmatched junction bases: 12. The CDR3 contains 17 residues. Germline-derived CDR1 and CDR2 are MGHRA and YSYEKL. The CDR3 sequence: CASSRQPRTSAADTQYF. In DNA, the CDR3 is TGCGCCAGCAGCCGCCAACCCCGGACTAGCGCGGCAGATACGCAGTATTTT.

This clone showed up just once. The chain employs TRBV2 and TRBJ2-6, with 7 bases fitting TRBD1. The germline V gene encodes CDR1 SNHLY and CDR2 FYNNEI. V was pared by 7 bases and J by 0 bases, with 15 bases of the junction left unmatched. The CDR3 consists of 19 residues. CDR3 sequence reads: CASTRRDSSSFSGANVLTF. CDR3 DNA sequence: TGTGCCAGCACTCGCAGGGACAGTTCCTCTTTCTCTGGGGCCAACGTCCTGACTTTC.

The genes are TRBV13 and TRBJ1-6; 8 bases map to TRBD1. This CDR3 has 15 amino acids. V shed 3 bases and J 8 bases; nucleotides not matched to a gene: 6. CDR1 is PRHDT, CDR2 FYEKMQ, per germline (reference sequence). The DNA for the CDR3 is TGTGCCAGCAGCTTCGGACAGGGCCGAGATTCACCCCTCCACTTT. Its protein product is CASSFGQGRDSPLHF.

The chain has TRBV12-5 and TRBJ1-3; D not certain. The ends were cut back, 0 bases at V and 1 base at J, with 16 bases in the middle. This CDR3 spans 18 amino acids. CDR1 LGHNT and CDR2 FRNRAP come from the germline V gene. The DNA of the CDR3 is TGTGCTAGTGGTTTGGTAGTAACTAGCCGCCCGTCTGGAAACACCATATATTTT. It codes for CASGLVVTSRPSGNTIYF. Looking up the rest from reference TRBV12-5 and TRBJ1-3 gives the full variable domain: DARVTQTPRHKVTEMGQEVTMRCQPILGHNTVFWYRQTMMQGLELLAYFRNRAPLDDSGMPKDRFSAEMPDATLATLKIQPSEPRDSAVYFCASGLVVTSRPSGNTIYFGEGSWLTVV.

The V and J genes are TRBV7-2 and TRBJ2-5, with 8 bases identical to TRBD2. Germline V gives CDR1 SGHTA, CDR2 FQGNSA. The trim removed 0 bases at V and 5 bases at J, leaving 5 bases unmatched. The CDR3 runs 15 residues. In DNA, the CDR3 is TGTGCCAGCAGCTTAGCCGGGAGGGATGGGGAGACCCAGTACTTC. Its translation is CASSLAGRDGETQYF. The variable domain in full, completed from reference TRBV7-2 and TRBJ2-5, reads GAGVSQSPSNKVTEKGKDVELRCDPISGHTALYWYRQSLGQGLEFLIYFQGNSAPDKSGLPSDRFSAERTGGSVSTLTIQRTQQEDSAVYLCASSLAGRDGETQYFGPGTRLLVL.

The chain carries TRBV9 and TRBJ1-1, with 9 bases matching TRBD1. The CDR3 is 13 amino acids. V gave up 0 bases and J gave up 9 bases; unmatched junction bases: 3. CDR1 is SGDLS and CDR2 is YYNGEE in the germline V gene. In nucleotides, the CDR3 is TGTGCCAGCAGCGTAGGGGGACAGGGTAAAGCTTTCTTT. Translated, it gives CASSVGGQGKAFF.

This chain links TRBV6-5 with TRBJ1-2; D is possibly TRBD1 (5 bases). CDR3 length equals 14 residues. CDR1 is MNHEY and CDR2 is SVGAGI in the germline V gene. The V gene lost 8 bases and the J gene lost 7 bases, with 20 bases spanning the gap. Written as DNA, the CDR3 is TGTGCCAGCGTACCTAGGGGCAGGGTTGGTGGCTACACCTTC. Its protein product is CASVPRGRVGGYTF.

This clone occurred a few times. The chain carries TRBV5-6 and TRBJ1-1, with 7 bases that match TRBD1. In germline, CDR1 is SGHDT, CDR2 YYEEEE. V was clipped by 0 bases and J by 5 bases; unmatched bases: 7. This CDR3 comprises 15 residues. The CDR3 here is CASSLGQGEWTEAFF. The DNA for the CDR3 is TGTGCCAGCAGCTTGGGTCAGGGGGAATGGACTGAAGCTTTCTTT.

This chain uses TRBV5-6 with TRBJ1-1; 8 bases fit TRBD1. This CDR3 region has 13 residues. CDR1 is SGHDT, CDR2 YYEEEE, per germline. The junction had 9 bases not matched to a gene; V was cut back by 4 bases and J by 10 bases. The CDR3 DNA reads as TGTGCCAGCAGCCTGCAGGGGGCGAATCGAGCTTTCTTT. It encodes CASSLQGANRAFF. Filled out from reference TRBV5-6 and TRBJ1-1, the complete variable domain reads DAGVTQSPTHLIKTRGQQVTLRCSPKSGHDTVSWYQQALGQGPQFIFQYYEEEERQRGNFPDRFSGHQFPNYSSELNVNALLLGDSALYLCASSLQGANRAFFGQGTRLTVV.

Concerning this clone: Other DNA variants within this sample encode the same CDR3. The V call is TRBV9, the J call TRBJ1-6; D gene ambiguous. V dropped 0 bases and J dropped 0 bases, with 4 bases sitting between them. The CDR3 has 15 amino acids. Germline V gene lookup returns CDR1 SGDLS and CDR2 YYNGEE. The CDR3 loop reads CASSVGSSYNSPLHF. Here the CDR3 DNA reads TGTGCCAGCAGCGTAGGCAGCTCCTATAATTCACCCCTCCACTTT.

The chain is built from TRBV19 and TRBJ1-5; 7 bases fit TRBD1. Germline CDR1 LNHDA, CDR2 SQIVND (reference sequence). The J segment lost 0 bases and the V segment lost 3 bases, leaving 11 bases of the junction unmatched. The CDR3 runs 18 residues. The CDR3 spells CASSISGRGFVSNQPQHF. As DNA, the CDR3 is TGTGCCAGTAGTATTTCGGGCAGGGGGTTCGTTAGCAATCAGCCCCAGCATTTT.

This chain links TRBV4-3 with TRBJ1-5, with TRBD1 matching over 7 bases. CDR1 and CDR2 from the germline V gene are LGHNA and YSLEER. The V and J ends lost 4 bases and 5 bases, in that order; junction bases with no gene match: 8. CDR3 length equals 15 residues. CDR3 amino acids: CASSLHRGWDQPQHF. As DNA, the CDR3 is TGCGCCAGCAGCCTTCACAGGGGATGGGATCAGCCCCAGCATTTT.

This chain joins TRBV20-1 and TRBJ2-5, with TRBD2 matching over 10 bases. Germline lookup yields CDR1 DFQATT and CDR2 SNEGSKA (reference sequence). This CDR3 region has 15 residues. V lost 3 bases and J lost 1; bases outside the gene matches: 5. The CDR3 DNA reads TGCAGTGCTAGTAGGGTAGCGGGGGGCCAAGAGACCCAGTACTTC. Its protein is CSASRVAGGQETQYF.

V gene TRBV5-6 combines with J gene TRBJ1-5; 7 nucleotides agree with TRBD1. Germline trimming cut 4 bases from V and 5 bases from J; bases unmatched to any gene: 6. CDR1 is SGHDT, CDR2 YYEEEE, per germline. This CDR3 region has 14 residues. The CDR3 reads CASSHDRAHQPQHF. In DNA form, the CDR3 reads TGTGCCAGCAGCCATGACAGGGCCCATCAGCCCCAGCATTTT.

The chain is built from TRBV24-1 and TRBJ2-4, with a possible D match to TRBD1 (6 bases). CDR3 length: 16 residues. Deletions cut 7 bases from V and 0 bases from J, with 15 bases between. Germline V gene sequence: CDR1 KGHDR, CDR2 SFDVKD. The CDR3, as DNA: TGTGCCACCAGCGAGGCAAGGGGGATAGCCAAAAACATTCAGTACTTC. It specifies CATSEARGIAKNIQYF.

This chain joins TRBV6-5 and TRBJ2-2; no definite D call. The CDR3 spans 12 residues. Trimming took 7 bases from V and 4 from J, leaving 7 bases between them. Germline V gene lookup returns CDR1 MNHEY and CDR2 SVGAGI. CDR3 sequence: CASKPLTGELFF. The CDR3, as DNA: TGTGCCAGCAAACCACTCACCGGGGAGCTGTTTTTT.

This chain connects TRBV5-4 to TRBJ2-3, with 8 bases that match TRBD1. V dropped 4 bases and J dropped 5; count of bases not matched to a gene: 12. The CDR3 totals 16 residues. CDR1 SGHNT and CDR2 YYREEE come from the germline V gene (reference sequence). The CDR3 spells CASSPADRAIRDTQYF. CDR3 bases: TGTGCCAGCAGCCCCGCGGACAGGGCCATAAGAGATACGCAGTATTTT.